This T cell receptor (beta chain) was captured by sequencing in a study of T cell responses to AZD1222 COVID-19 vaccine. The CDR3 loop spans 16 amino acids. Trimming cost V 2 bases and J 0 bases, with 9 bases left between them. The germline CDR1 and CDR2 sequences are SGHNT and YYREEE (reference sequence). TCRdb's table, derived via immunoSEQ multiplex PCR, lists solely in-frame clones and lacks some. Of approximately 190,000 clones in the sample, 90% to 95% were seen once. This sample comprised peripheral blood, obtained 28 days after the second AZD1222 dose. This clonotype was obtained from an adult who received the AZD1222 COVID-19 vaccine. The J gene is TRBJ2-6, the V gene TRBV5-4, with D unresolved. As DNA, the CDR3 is TGTGCCAGCAGCTTTTCAGTTAGCTCTGGGGCCAACGTCCTGACTTTC. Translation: CASSFSVSSGANVLTF.